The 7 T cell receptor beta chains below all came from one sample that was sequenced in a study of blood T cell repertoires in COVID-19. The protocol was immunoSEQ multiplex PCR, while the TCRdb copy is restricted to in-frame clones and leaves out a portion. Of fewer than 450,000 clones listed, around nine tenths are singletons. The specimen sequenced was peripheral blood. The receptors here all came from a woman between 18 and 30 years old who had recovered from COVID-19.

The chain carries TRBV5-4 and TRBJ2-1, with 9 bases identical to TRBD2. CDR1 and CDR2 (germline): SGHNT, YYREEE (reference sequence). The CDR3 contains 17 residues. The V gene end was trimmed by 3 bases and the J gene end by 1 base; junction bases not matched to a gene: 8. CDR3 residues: CASSSGLAGDSYNEQFF. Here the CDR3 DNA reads TGTGCCAGCAGCTCCGGCTTAGCGGGAGATTCCTACAATGAGCAGTTCTTC. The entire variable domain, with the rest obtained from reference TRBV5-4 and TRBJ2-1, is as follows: ETGVTQSPTHLIKTRGQQVTLRCSSQSGHNTVSWYQQALGQGPQFIFQYYREEENGRGNFPPRFSGLQFPNYSSELNVNALELDDSALYLCASSSGLAGDSYNEQFFGPGTRLTVL.

The DNA of the CDR3 is TGCGCCAGCGCCCTTTCGGCTAGCGGGATGTCAGGGGGTGAGCAGTTCTTC. This codes for CASALSASGMSGGEQFF. The rearrangement links TRBV4-3 to TRBJ2-1; 9 bases align to TRBD2. CDR3 length equals 17 residues. CDR1 and CDR2 from the germline V gene are LGHNA and YSLEER. The ends lost 8 bases at V and 9 bases at J; junction bases unmatched: 20.

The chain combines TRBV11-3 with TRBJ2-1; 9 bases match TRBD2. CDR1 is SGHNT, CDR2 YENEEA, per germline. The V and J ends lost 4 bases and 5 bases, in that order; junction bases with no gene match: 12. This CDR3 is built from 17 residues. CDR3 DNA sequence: TGTGCCAGCAGCTGGCGGGGGTTAGCGGGAGAACACAATGAGCAGTTCTTC. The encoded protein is CASSWRGLAGEHNEQFF.

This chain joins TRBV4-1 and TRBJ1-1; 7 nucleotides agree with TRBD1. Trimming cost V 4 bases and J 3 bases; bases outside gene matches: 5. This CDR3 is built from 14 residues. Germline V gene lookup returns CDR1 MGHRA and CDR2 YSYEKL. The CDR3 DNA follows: TGCGCCAGCAGCCTGAGGGACAGCTACACTGAAGCTTTCTTT. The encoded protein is CASSLRDSYTEAFF.

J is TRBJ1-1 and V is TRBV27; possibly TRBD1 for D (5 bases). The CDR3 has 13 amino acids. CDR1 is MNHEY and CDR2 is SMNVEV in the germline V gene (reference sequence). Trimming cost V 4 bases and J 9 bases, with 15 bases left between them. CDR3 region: CASSSHGAVKAFF. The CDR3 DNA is TGTGCCAGCAGTTCACATGGGGCAGTTAAAGCTTTCTTT.

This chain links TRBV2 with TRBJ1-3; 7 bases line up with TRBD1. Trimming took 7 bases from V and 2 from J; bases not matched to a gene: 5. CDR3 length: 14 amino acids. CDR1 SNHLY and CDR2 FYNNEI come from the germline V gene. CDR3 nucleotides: TGTGCCAGCATATGGAGGGGGCCTGGAAACACCATATATTTT. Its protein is CASIWRGPGNTIYF.

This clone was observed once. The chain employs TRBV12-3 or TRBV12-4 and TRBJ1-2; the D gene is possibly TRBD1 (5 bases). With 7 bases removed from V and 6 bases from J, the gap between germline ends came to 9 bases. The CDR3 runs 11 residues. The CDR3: CASTGGNGYTF. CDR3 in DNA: TGTGCCAGCACGGGGGGAAATGGCTACACCTTC.